The source of this TCR beta chain is a study of cytomegalovirus exposure and HLA in healthy donors. Whole-study context: Of roughly 400 genotyped donors, 75% to 90% grouped in the Caucasian-associated ancestry cluster.

Notes on the study in general: Cytomegalovirus association was listed for approximately 160 TCR beta chains. Beyond CMV serostatus, there was no information to go on about immune exposure.

The CDR3 totals 12 residues. CDR1 is SNHLY and CDR2 is FYNNEI in the germline V gene. Trimming cost V 7 bases and J 6 bases, with 10 bases left between them. A word on this clone: Antigen specificity is unknown.

A multiplex PCR was run with 60 Vbeta primers and 13 Jbeta primers. Profiling relied on immunoSEQ multiplex PCR, and the TCRdb table lists in-frame clones only, not all of them. The data show roughly 200,000 clones, with around a tenth seen just once and 1% to 1.5% held by the top ten. The chain uses TRBV2 and TRBJ1-5, with unresolved D. Input material: PBMCs. This clonotype was obtained from a woman aged 25 to 45 in good health and CMV-seropositive. The CDR3 DNA follows: TGTGCCAGCACCGTAGCGGGTCAGCCCCAGCATTTT. Its protein product is CASTVAGQPQHF.